The present T cell receptor beta chain was sequenced within a study of CD8 T cells in ankylosing spondylitis. A quantitative 5'-RACE method, one with molecular barcodes, was used to make TCR beta libraries. TCRdb processed the 5' RACE reads anew with MiXCR; each CDR3 protein has one entry. In the table there are hundreds of thousands of distinct CDR3 sequences, 20% to 30% of which are singletons. A remark on this clonotype: Its matching antigen is unknown.

General study results and limits: The study identified a TCR beta motif of roughly eight highly homologous variants that appeared characteristic of ankylosing spondylitis blood. In synovial fluid and blood from reactive arthritis, some motif variants were previously reported. Significantly higher representation of disease-linked clones was reported for matched ankylosing spondylitis synovial fluid.

CDR1 is SGHRS and CDR2 is YFSETQ in the germline V gene. V lost 1 base and J lost 1; bases outside the gene matches: 9. The CDR3 length is 17 residues. The chain has TRBV5-1 and TRBJ1-1; 8 nucleotides agree with TRBD1. Specimen: blood, either unsorted or a sorted T cell fraction (not recorded which). This receptor was taken from a male donor with ankylosing spondylitis. The CDR3: CASSLQPGGGRNTEAFF. As DNA, the CDR3 is TGCGCCAGCAGCTTGCAACCAGGGGGCGGGCGGAACACTGAAGCTTTCTTT.